This T cell receptor (beta chain) was documented in a study of spatial heterogeneity in lung cancer. Study details: Combinations of a unique TCR and a UMI were tallied in raw reads, and on average each appeared more than ten times. Findings and limits, study-wide: Ubiquitous expanded tumor TCRs were observed in blood more at resection than follow-up.

TCR cDNA molecules each had a unique molecular identifier. Each CDR3 protein is one row after TCRdb ran MiXCR on the 5' RACE reads. The sample has more than 9,000 distinct CDR3 sequences, approximately 15% seen once. This clonotype came up many times. Its antigen is not identified. Specified time point: sample taken at primary tumor resection. Researchers sequenced whole RNA taken from tumor, nontumor lung or frozen PBMC without sorting. A total of around 67 untreated early-stage non-small cell lung cancer patients served as donors. V lost 6 bases to trimming and J lost 1 base, with 9 bases between them. This CDR3 spans 13 amino acids.

The TCR originated in a male donor with early-stage non-small cell lung cancer. This chain uses TRBV12-3 or TRBV12-4 with TRBJ2-5; D remains ambiguous. This specimen was PBMCs, taken at surgery. CDR3 nucleotide sequence: TGTGCCAGCAGGGCCTATCCCCAAGAGACCCAGTACTTC. This gives the protein CASRAYPQETQYF.